These 14 T cell receptor beta chains came from one sample sequenced in a study of cytomegalovirus exposure and HLA in healthy donors. PCR was performed using 60 Vbeta and 13 Jbeta primers. Assay: immunoSEQ multiplex PCR; the TCRdb copy retains only in-frame clones and omits some. Of about 150,000 clones detected, around 84% appear once; the ten largest clones hold 2.3%. The sequenced sample consisted of PBMCs. Source of these receptors: a woman aged 18-29 years in good health and CMV-seronegative.

V is TRBV7-9 and J is TRBJ2-3; possibly TRBD2 for D (5 bases). The germline V and J ends were trimmed by 4 bases and 6 bases, with 23 bases remaining between them. The CDR3 has 17 residues. Germline CDR1 SEHNR, CDR2 FQNEAQ (reference sequence). For the CDR3, the DNA is TGTGCCAGCAGCTCTCCCTCTCCTGGAGGCCCTTGGGATACGCAGTATTTT. Its translation: CASSSPSPGGPWDTQYF.

The chain couples TRBV7-9 to TRBJ2-3; TRBD2 is a possible D gene (6 bases). The CDR3 has 15 amino acids. CDR1 is SEHNR, CDR2 FQNEAQ, per germline (reference sequence). Trimming removed 5 bases at V and 1 base at J, with 13 bases between. CDR3 DNA sequence: TGTGCCAGCAGCCCCGGGACTTATCGCACAGATACGCAGTATTTT. Protein sequence: CASSPGTYRTDTQYF.

The rearrangement links TRBV11-2 to TRBJ2-7; TRBD1 aligns across 8 bases. Trimming removed 6 bases from V and 7 bases from J; junction bases left unmatched: 14. The length of the CDR3 is 15 residues. Germline values: CDR1 SGHAT, CDR2 FQNNGV. CDR3: CASRSTGATPGEQYF. The CDR3 DNA is TGTGCCAGCAGGTCGACAGGGGCTACTCCGGGGGAGCAGTACTTC.

This chain connects TRBV9 to TRBJ1-2, with 12 bases matching TRBD1. With V trimmed by 5 bases and J by 4 bases, 9 bases remained unmatched. Per the germline V gene, CDR1 is SGDLS and CDR2 is YYNGEE. CDR3 length equals 16 residues. CDR3 DNA sequence: TGTGCCAGCAGTAGGGGTCCGGGACAGGGGGCCTATGGCTACACCTTC. It codes for CASSRGPGQGAYGYTF.

The V call is TRBV28, the J call TRBJ2-1; possibly TRBD2 for D (6 bases). CDR3 length: 14 residues. In germline, CDR1 is MDHEN, CDR2 SYDVKM. Trimming cost V 8 bases and J 10 bases, with 21 bases left between them. The chain's CDR3 is CASSRDVSRWEQFF. The CDR3 nucleotides read TGTGCCAGCTCGCGGGACGTGTCGCGTTGGGAGCAGTTCTTC.

This clone is a singleton in its sample. The chain carries TRBV6-4 and TRBJ2-7; 12 nucleotides align to TRBD1. Germline V CDR1 and CDR2: MRHNA, SNTAGT. The CDR3 has 15 amino acids. The J segment lost 7 bases and the V segment lost 7 bases, leaving 11 bases of the junction unmatched. The CDR3 loop reads CASNPPGQGAEEQYF. Written as DNA, the CDR3 is TGTGCCAGCAATCCTCCGGGACAGGGGGCGGAGGAGCAGTACTTC.

V usage is TRBV18 and J usage is TRBJ2-5, with D perhaps matching TRBD2 (5 bases). Trimming took 3 bases from V and 10 from J, leaving 12 bases between them. The CDR3 contains 12 residues. Looked up from germline, CDR1 is KGHSH and CDR2 is LQKENI. The CDR3: CASSPKGANQYF. DNA of the CDR3: TGTGCCAGCTCACCCAAGGGAGCTAACCAGTACTTC. Based on the CDR3 plus reference TRBV18 and TRBJ2-5, the full variable domain is NAGVMQNPRHLVRRRGQEARLRCSPMKGHSHVYWYRQLPEEGLKFMVYLQKENIIDESGMPKERFSAEFPKEGPSILRIQQVVRGDSAAYFCASSPKGANQYFGPGTRLLVL.

This chain uses TRBV25-1 with TRBJ2-1, with 10 bases identical to TRBD1. This CDR3 contains 15 residues. CDR1 MGHDK and CDR2 SYGVNS come from the germline V gene. The ends lost 5 bases at V and 6 bases at J; junction bases unmatched: 7. Here the CDR3 DNA reads TGTGCCAGCAGTTCTTTGGACAGGGGGGCCAATGAGCAGTTCTTC. It yields the protein CASSSLDRGANEQFF.

V gene TRBV2 combines with J gene TRBJ2-7; 9 bases line up with TRBD2. Losses at the gene ends were 8 bases for V and 0 bases for J; bases not matched to a gene: 17. Germline CDR1 SNHLY, CDR2 FYNNEI. The CDR3 length is 18 residues. The CDR3 sequence: CASRGPPRASGNSYEQYF. Here the CDR3 DNA reads TGTGCCAGCCGGGGGCCACCGCGCGCTAGCGGGAACTCCTACGAGCAGTACTTC.

The chain combines TRBV12-5 with TRBJ1-3, with a weak D call TRBD1 (6 bases). The CDR3 is made up of 16 amino acids. Germline CDR1 and CDR2: LGHNT and FRNRAP. The V gene lost 6 bases and the J gene lost 0 bases, with 15 bases spanning the gap. CDR3 protein: CASGFTGQSSGNTIYF. In DNA form, the CDR3 reads TGTGCTAGTGGATTTACGGGACAAAGCTCTGGAAACACCATATATTTT.

The chain combines TRBV9 with TRBJ1-2; unclear D gene. The CDR3 is made up of 14 amino acids. Germline CDR1 and CDR2: SGDLS and YYNGEE. Trimming pared 4 bases from V and 1 base from J, leaving 11 bases between. The CDR3 spells CASSPPEVNYGYTF. CDR3 nucleotide sequence: TGTGCCAGCAGCCCTCCGGAGGTTAACTATGGCTACACCTTC.

The V and J genes are TRBV4-1 and TRBJ1-6; TRBD1 agrees at 8 bases. Germline CDR1 reads MGHRA; CDR2 reads YSYEKL. Trimming took 1 base from V and 5 from J; bases not matched to a gene: 10. The CDR3 covers 18 residues. The CDR3 region has the DNA TGCGCCAGCAGCCAAGGTCTTAGCAGGGGGCAGAATAATTCACCCCTCCACTTT. As protein: CASSQGLSRGQNNSPLHF.

The chain links TRBV19 to TRBJ1-2; a weak D match, TRBD1 (6 bases). The V end was cut by 6 bases, the J end by 1 base, with 12 bases between. The CDR3 is 14 residues long. Germline values: CDR1 LNHDA, CDR2 SQIVND (reference sequence). The CDR3 region is CASRSTGINYGYTF. The CDR3 DNA is TGTGCCAGTAGATCGACAGGAATTAACTATGGCTACACCTTC.

This clone has more than one count but fewer than ten. V is TRBV28 and J is TRBJ2-1; TRBD2 aligns across 9 bases. The CDR3 has 14 residues. Germline V CDR1 and CDR2: MDHEN, SYDVKM. V gave up 8 bases and J gave up 6 bases; unmatched junction bases: 8. CDR3: CASGTGTSINEQFF. CDR3 in DNA: TGTGCCAGCGGAACCGGGACTAGCATCAATGAGCAGTTCTTC.